One sample yielded the 27 T cell receptor beta chains listed below, sequenced in a study of cytomegalovirus exposure and HLA in healthy donors. The primer mix had 60 Vbeta and 13 Jbeta primers. Generated by immunoSEQ multiplex PCR, the TCRdb table keeps only in-frame clones and is missing some. The table records 90,000 or so clones, approximately 80% of them present only once. The specimen was PBMCs. These TCRs come from a man aged 30-40 years in good health and CMV-seropositive.

V gene TRBV6-5 combines with J gene TRBJ2-1; 9 bases fit TRBD1. The V segment lost 3 bases and the J segment 6 bases; nucleotides outside the gene matches: 6. CDR1 is MNHEY and CDR2 is SVGAGI in the germline V gene. The CDR3 consists of 15 residues. The CDR3 DNA reads TGTGCCAGCAGTTATACCGGGACAGGGATCAATGAGCAGTTCTTC. This sequence encodes CASSYTGTGINEQFF.

The genes are TRBV21-1 and TRBJ1-5. TRBV21-1 represents a pseudogene. The CDR3 sequence is 13 residues long. CDR3 nucleotides: TGTGCCAGCAAGAGCCTCAGCAATCAGCCCCAGCATTTT. Translation gives CASKSLSNQPQHF.

The V call is TRBV28, the J call TRBJ2-7; D is perhaps TRBD1 (6 bases). The CDR3 consists of 16 residues. Germline loops: CDR1 MDHEN, CDR2 SYDVKM. The ends were cut back, 1 base at V and 9 bases at J, with 22 bases in the middle. CDR3: CASSLLKGPQGGGQYF. CDR3 nucleotide sequence: TGTGCCAGCAGTTTATTAAAAGGACCACAGGGCGGAGGGCAGTACTTC.

This clone was seen a few times. V is TRBV11-2 and J is TRBJ1-4, with a possible D match to TRBD1 (5 bases). Deletions cut 3 bases from V and 7 bases from J, with 9 bases between. The CDR3 has 13 residues. Germline CDR1 SGHAT, CDR2 FQNNGV. The CDR3 DNA sequence: TGTGCCAGCAGCTTGGGCAGGGCTGAAAAACTGTTTTTT. As protein: CASSLGRAEKLFF.

V is TRBV6-5 and J is TRBJ1-1, with unresolved D. Germline V CDR1 and CDR2: MNHEY, SVGAGI. This CDR3 comprises 14 residues. The V gene lost 5 bases and the J gene lost 2 bases, with 12 bases spanning the gap. CDR3 in amino acids: CASSPGSSNTEAFF. The CDR3 bases are TGTGCCAGCAGTCCCGGGAGCTCAAACACTGAAGCTTTCTTT.

This clone has just a few counts. The chain combines TRBV5-1 with TRBJ1-5; D remains ambiguous. Germline values: CDR1 SGHRS, CDR2 YFSETQ. This CDR3 is built from 13 residues. V lost 4 bases and J lost 2, with 7 bases in between. The CDR3 sequence: CASSDSGNQPQHF. As DNA, the CDR3 is TGCGCCAGCAGCGATTCGGGCAATCAGCCCCAGCATTTT.

This clone has only a few counts. The rearrangement joins TRBV19 to TRBJ2-3, with 11 nucleotides matching TRBD1. This CDR3 has 17 residues. V was pared by 3 bases and J by 4 bases, with 9 bases of the junction left unmatched. Per the germline V gene, CDR1 is LNHDA and CDR2 is SQIVND (reference sequence). In DNA form, the CDR3 reads TGTGCCAGTAGTATGGGGACAGGGGGGAAGGTTCCAGATACGCAGTATTTT. This gives the protein CASSMGTGGKVPDTQYF. The full variable domain, rest sourced from reference TRBV19 and TRBJ2-3, is DGGITQSPKYLFRKEGQNVTLSCEQNLNHDAMYWYRQDPGQGLRLIYYSQIVNDFQKGDIAEGYSVSREKKESFPLTVTSAQKNPTAFYLCASSMGTGGKVPDTQYFGPGTRLTVL.

This chain joins TRBV6-5 and TRBJ2-1, with TRBD1 matching over 9 bases. V lost 1 base, J lost 6 bases, and 4 bases stayed unmatched. The CDR3 runs 15 residues. CDR1 and CDR2 (germline): MNHEY, SVGAGI. CDR3: CASSYWGDRANEQFF. CDR3 DNA sequence: TGTGCCAGCAGTTACTGGGGGGACAGGGCCAATGAGCAGTTCTTC.

The chain has TRBV30 and TRBJ2-7; 7 bases align to TRBD1. CDR3 size: 14 residues. Looked up from germline, CDR1 is GTSNPN and CDR2 is SVGIG (reference sequence). Unmatched junction bases numbered 7, after V lost 0 bases and J lost 5 bases. The CDR3 reads CAWSVFGQVNEQYF. The CDR3, as DNA: TGTGCCTGGAGTGTATTTGGACAGGTAAACGAGCAGTACTTC. Complete variable domain (other parts from reference TRBV30 and TRBJ2-7): SQTIHQWPATLVQPVGSPLSLECTVEGTSNPNLYWYRQAAGRGLQLLFYSVGIGQISSEVPQNLSASRPQDRQFILSSKKLLLSDSGFYLCAWSVFGQVNEQYFGPGTRLTVT.

Only a few counts were recorded for this clone. The rearrangement joins TRBV12-5 to TRBJ1-1; a weak D match, TRBD1 (6 bases). V shed 7 bases and J shed 7 bases, with 10 bases lying between them. This CDR3 has 11 residues. CDR1 LGHNT and CDR2 FRNRAP come from the germline V gene. The CDR3 region has the DNA TGTGCTAGTGCCGAGGGGGATGAAGCTTTCTTT. Amino acids: CASAEGDEAFF. Complete variable domain (other parts from reference TRBV12-5 and TRBJ1-1): DARVTQTPRHKVTEMGQEVTMRCQPILGHNTVFWYRQTMMQGLELLAYFRNRAPLDDSGMPKDRFSAEMPDATLATLKIQPSEPRDSAVYFCASAEGDEAFFGQGTRLTVV.

V is TRBV7-9 and J is TRBJ2-1; 8 nucleotides line up with TRBD1. V was clipped by 5 bases and J by 8 bases; unmatched bases: 5. Per germline, CDR1 SEHNR and CDR2 FQNEAQ (reference sequence). This CDR3 is built from 13 residues. Written as DNA, the CDR3 is TGTGCCAGCAGCCTTCAGGGGGCGGATGAGCAGTTCTTC. It is translated as CASSLQGADEQFF.

This clone has only a few counts. The CDR3 here is CASSPWDRPMNTEAFF. The CDR3 DNA sequence: TGCGCCAGCAGCCCTTGGGACAGGCCCATGAACACTGAAGCTTTCTTT. V is TRBV5-1 and J is TRBJ1-1; 8 bases agree with TRBD1. Losses at the gene ends were 4 bases for V and 0 bases for J; bases not matched to a gene: 8. Germline CDR1 reads SGHRS; CDR2 reads YFSETQ. The CDR3 runs to 16 residues.

This rearrangement joins TRBV28 to TRBJ1-4; 9 bases match TRBD1. Germline V gene lookup returns CDR1 MDHEN and CDR2 SYDVKM. This CDR3 region has 15 residues. V was clipped by 5 bases and J by 7 bases; unmatched bases: 8. The CDR3 region has the DNA TGTGCCAGCAGTGTCCCCGGGACAGGGATTGAAAAACTGTTTTTT. Its protein is CASSVPGTGIEKLFF.

V and J are TRBV11-2 and TRBJ2-1; 7 bases map to TRBD2. This CDR3 is built from 17 residues. Germline CDR1 SGHAT, CDR2 FQNNGV. The ends lost 1 base at V and 14 bases at J; junction bases unmatched: 20. Written as DNA, the CDR3 is TGTGCCAGCAGCTTAGGGGTCGGCGGGAGTGTAACGGGATCTGAGTTCTTC. Protein product: CASSLGVGGSVTGSEFF.

The chain couples TRBV19 to TRBJ1-5, with 11 bases aligning to TRBD1. Per germline, CDR1 LNHDA and CDR2 SQIVND (reference sequence). With V trimmed by 4 bases and J by 4 bases, 15 bases remained unmatched. The CDR3 has 19 residues. CDR3 amino acids: CASSKGLWGQGGDNQPQHF. CDR3 nucleotides: TGTGCCAGTAGTAAGGGGCTATGGGGACAGGGGGGAGATAATCAGCCCCAGCATTTT. Supplemented by reference TRBV19 and TRBJ1-5, the full variable domain reads DGGITQSPKYLFRKEGQNVTLSCEQNLNHDAMYWYRQDPGQGLRLIYYSQIVNDFQKGDIAEGYSVSREKKESFPLTVTSAQKNPTAFYLCASSKGLWGQGGDNQPQHFGDGTRLSIL.

This CDR3 reads CASSTTHNGEAFF. The CDR3, as DNA: TGTGCCAGCAGTACGACACATAATGGGGAAGCTTTCTTT. The chain joins TRBV27 to TRBJ1-1; no definite D call. CDR1 MNHEY and CDR2 SMNVEV come from the germline V gene (reference sequence). V lost 5 bases, J lost 8 bases, and 15 bases lay in between. The length of the CDR3 is 13 residues.

The chain recombines TRBV9 with TRBJ2-7, with TRBD2 as a possible D gene (6 bases). This CDR3 is 15 amino acids long. The V end lost 0 bases, the J end lost 5 bases, and 15 bases lay between the germline ends. Germline assignment: CDR1 SGDLS and CDR2 YYNGEE. The CDR3 region is CASSVVGGWDDEQYF. In nucleotides, the CDR3 is TGTGCCAGCAGCGTAGTCGGGGGTTGGGACGACGAGCAGTACTTC.

The V and J genes are TRBV6-4 and TRBJ2-1; 14 bases agree with TRBD2. CDR1 is MRHNA and CDR2 is SNTAGT in the germline V gene. The V segment lost 5 bases and the J segment 9 bases; nucleotides outside the gene matches: 6. This CDR3 contains 15 residues. The CDR3 sequence: CASSPGTSGSIEQFF. The CDR3 bases are TGTGCCAGCAGTCCCGGGACTAGCGGGAGCATTGAGCAGTTCTTC.

The rearrangement uses TRBV27 and TRBJ1-2, with D unclear. The CDR3 is 14 residues long. Germline CDR1 reads MNHEY; CDR2 reads SMNVEV (reference sequence). Trimming removed 10 bases from V and 2 bases from J, with 17 bases in between. In DNA form, the CDR3 reads TGTGCCACCTTCCCGAGGGCACCAAACTATGGCTACACCTTC. Translated, it gives CATFPRAPNYGYTF.

J is TRBJ2-2 and V is TRBV28, with D perhaps matching TRBD1 (5 bases). The CDR3 extends over 16 amino acids. Trimming took off 5 bases at V and 6 bases at J, with 19 bases between the two ends. The germline V gene encodes CDR1 MDHEN and CDR2 SYDVKM. The CDR3 DNA reads TGTGCCAGCAGTCCGCCAGGGCGTAATTATGCCGGGGAGCTGTTTTTT. Its protein is CASSPPGRNYAGELFF.

J is TRBJ2-1 and V is TRBV2, with 7 bases matching TRBD2. The CDR3 is 14 residues long. The germline CDR1 and CDR2 sequences are SNHLY and FYNNEI. V trimming: 2 bases; J trimming: 3 bases; junction bases outside the gene matches: 1. CDR3 sequence reads: CASSEQRDYNEQFF. CDR3 bases: TGTGCCAGCAGTGAACAGCGGGACTACAATGAGCAGTTCTTC.

The chain uses TRBV5-1 and TRBJ2-1, with 12 bases matching TRBD1. The CDR3 contains 16 residues. The junction had 4 bases not matched to a gene; V was cut back by 4 bases and J by 2 bases. Looked up from germline, CDR1 is SGHRS and CDR2 is YFSETQ. In DNA form, the CDR3 reads TGCGCCAGCAGCCCGGGGACAGGGGGCCCCTACAATGAGCAGTTCTTC. This encodes CASSPGTGGPYNEQFF.

This rearrangement joins TRBV5-1 to TRBJ2-2, with TRBD2 matching over 16 bases. Germline V gene data show CDR1 as SGHRS and CDR2 as YFSETQ. With 4 bases clipped from V and 1 base from J, the junction kept 7 bases outside the gene matches. This CDR3 contains 19 residues. The CDR3 region is CASSRGTSGRDRNTGELFF. Written as DNA, the CDR3 is TGCGCCAGCAGCCGTGGGACTAGCGGGAGGGACCGGAACACCGGGGAGCTGTTTTTT.

This clone was observed once. The CDR3 sequence: CASSSYLSSYEQYF. As DNA, the CDR3 is TGTGCCAGCAGCTCGTACCTGAGCTCCTACGAGCAGTACTTC. The chain couples TRBV7-2 to TRBJ2-7, with no clear D. The CDR3 runs to 14 residues. Trimming shortened V by 4 bases and J by 0 bases, and 10 bases separated the two germline ends. CDR1 is SGHTA and CDR2 is FQGNSA in the germline V gene.

This rearrangement joins TRBV7-8 to TRBJ1-5; D uncertain. The V end lost 6 bases, the J end lost 5 bases, and 14 bases lay between the germline ends. CDR3 length equals 14 residues. Per the germline V gene, CDR1 is SGHVS and CDR2 is FQNEAQ. In nucleotides, the CDR3 is TGTGCCAGCAGTCAAGGCGGGGTAGATCAGCCCCAGCATTTT. Translation: CASSQGGVDQPQHF.

Concerning this clone: Germline and junction disagree at one end, which may indicate a read error. The rearrangement uses TRBV2 and TRBJ2-7; 8 bases agree with TRBD1. The CDR3 totals 13 residues. The germline CDR1 and CDR2 sequences are SNHLY and FYNNEI. The CDR3 spells CASSAGGSHEQYF. In DNA, the CDR3 is TGTGCCAGCAGCGCAGGGGGCTCCCACGAGCAGTACTTC.

The V gene is TRBV18, the J gene TRBJ2-3, with 9 bases identical to TRBD2. The CDR3 consists of 15 residues. Germline V gene lookup returns CDR1 KGHSH and CDR2 LQKENI. Unmatched junction bases numbered 7, after V lost 3 bases and J lost 6 bases. In DNA, the CDR3 is TGTGCCAGCTCACCGTTAGCGGGAGTGTCGGATACGCAGTATTTT. Residues: CASSPLAGVSDTQYF.